Listed below are T cell receptor beta chains from one sample, sequenced in a study of OX40 agonist ivuxolimab in advanced cancers. Clones were read by immunoSEQ multiplex PCR, and TCRdb kept only the in-frame ones, dropping some. The sample yields tens of thousands of clones, around 92% seen once. Material: CD4+ or CD8+ T cells sorted from blood, obtained in a trial of the OX40 agonist ivuxolimab. These receptors originate from an adult with an advanced solid tumor such as melanoma, head and neck, liver or kidney cancer. CDR3s include the opening cysteine and the closing phenylalanine or tryptophan. D genes are given only for firm matches.

J	V	D	DNA	CDR3
TRBJ2-1	TRBV7-9	.	TGTGCCAGCAGCTCCCCTCGCAATGAGCAGTTCTTC	CASSSPRNEQFF
TRBJ2-7	TRBV6-5	TRBD1	TGTGCCAGCAGTTACGGCCGGGACAGGGGGCTCTACGAGCAGTACTTC	CASSYGRDRGLYEQYF
TRBJ1-1	TRBV5-1	.	TGCGCCAGCAGCACCAGGGGTTCGAACACTGAAGCTTTCTTT	CASSTRGSNTEAFF
TRBJ1-1	TRBV5-1	TRBD1	TGCGCCAGCAGCTTAGAACAGGGGGGGAATGAAGCTTTCTTT	CASSLEQGGNEAFF
TRBJ1-1	TRBV5-6	.	TGTGCCAGCAGCTTAAGCAGCCGGCGGGCTTTCTTT	CASSLSSRRAFF
TRBJ2-2	TRBV7-6	.	TGTGCCAGCGCCCGTGCCGGGTTTTTGAACACCGGGGAGCTGTTTTTT	CASARAGFLNTGELFF
TRBJ2-7	TRBV7-9	.	TGTGCCAGCAGCTTAGAAGGGGGGTACGAGCAGTACTTC	CASSLEGGYEQYF
TRBJ2-1	TRBV28	.	TGTGCCAGCAGCCTAAGACAGGCCCTGCTAATCTATGAGCAGTTCTTC	CASSLRQALLIYEQFF
TRBJ2-7	TRBV27	TRBD1	TGTGCCAGCAGTTCCTTATCCGACAGGGACGAGCAGTACTTC	CASSSLSDRDEQYF
TRBJ2-3	TRBV16	.	TGTGCCAGCAGCGAGGGGACTTACACAGATACGCAGTATTTT	CASSEGTYTDTQYF
TRBJ2-1	TRBV9	TRBD2	TGTGCCAGCAGCGTAGCGGGTAGCGGGAGGGCCTCTTACAATGAGCAGTTCTTC	CASSVAGSGRASYNEQFF
TRBJ2-1	TRBV2	TRBD2	TGTGCCAGCAGTGGAACTACTTTGGGACTAGCGTGGGAGCAGTTCTTC	CASSGTTLGLAWEQFF
TRBJ2-1	TRBV19	.	TGTGCCAGTTCCCATGGAGGGGGCAATGAGCAGTTCTTC	CASSHGGGNEQFF
TRBJ1-1	TRBV6-6	.	TGTGCCAGCACTTACTCCGGAACTGAAGCTTTCTTT	CASTYSGTEAFF
TRBJ2-7	TRBV5-6	.	TGTGCCAGCAGCTTCCTCCAGGGAGACGAGCAGTACTTC	CASSFLQGDEQYF